This entry is about one TCR beta chain. The antigen remains undetermined. The data belong to a study of OX40 agonist ivuxolimab in advanced cancers. Study-wide context: Earlier treatment with anti-PD-1, anti-PD-L1 or anti-CTLA-4 was permitted, and less than 50% had received some. Study results and limitations: No antigen was identified for the clonally expanded peripheral T cells. Partial responders at 0.1-3.0 mg/kg showed near-lowest clonal expansion.

Libraries were prepared by immunoSEQ multiplex PCR; TCRdb keeps only in-frame clonotypes and omits some of them. The profile shows about 69,000 clones, 89% of them singletons. The CDR3 covers 17 residues. The J segment lost 4 bases and the V segment lost 1 base, leaving 10 bases of the junction unmatched. CDR1 is SGHDN, CDR2 FVKESK, per germline. The TCR was taken from an adult with an advanced solid tumor such as melanoma, head and neck, liver or kidney cancer. The chain combines TRBV14 with TRBJ2-7; 10 nucleotides line up with TRBD2. The input for sequencing was CD4+ or CD8+ T cells sorted from blood, taken in a trial of the OX40 agonist ivuxolimab. The DNA for the CDR3 is TGTGCCAGCAGCCAAGTAGGGCTAGCGGGAGTGTCGTACGAGCAGTACTTC. Amino acid sequence: CASSQVGLAGVSYEQYF.